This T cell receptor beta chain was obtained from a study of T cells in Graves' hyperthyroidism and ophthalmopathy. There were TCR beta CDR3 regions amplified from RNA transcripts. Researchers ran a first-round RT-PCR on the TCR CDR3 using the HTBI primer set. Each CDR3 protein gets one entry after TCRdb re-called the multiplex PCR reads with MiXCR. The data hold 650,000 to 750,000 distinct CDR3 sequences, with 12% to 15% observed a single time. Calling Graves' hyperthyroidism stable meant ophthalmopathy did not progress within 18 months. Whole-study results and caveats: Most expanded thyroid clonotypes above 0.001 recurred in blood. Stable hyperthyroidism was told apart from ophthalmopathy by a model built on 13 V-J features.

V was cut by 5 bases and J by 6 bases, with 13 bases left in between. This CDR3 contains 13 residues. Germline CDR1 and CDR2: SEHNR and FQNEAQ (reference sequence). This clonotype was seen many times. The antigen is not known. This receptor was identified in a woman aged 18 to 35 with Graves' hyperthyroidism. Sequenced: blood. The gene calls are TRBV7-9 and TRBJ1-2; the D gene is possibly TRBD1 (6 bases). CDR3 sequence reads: CASSIQGGDGYTF. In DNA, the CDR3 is TGTGCCAGCAGCATACAGGGCGGGGATGGCTACACCTTC.